This T cell receptor beta chain was identified in a study of cytomegalovirus exposure and HLA in healthy donors. As for the study in general: Unique TCRs from HLA-typed donors, some 85 million of them, were held in an early data release.

60 Vbeta and 13 Jbeta primers were used in PCR. TCRdb keeps only in-frame clones here, not all; method: immunoSEQ multiplex PCR. The sample has about 200,000 clones; more than 75% are singletons. This CDR3 comprises 17 residues. Germline V gene sequence: CDR1 SEHNR, CDR2 FQNEAQ (reference sequence). V lost 5 bases, J lost 0 bases, and 14 bases lay in between. About this clone: What it binds is not known.

Study-wide findings and caveats: A highly shared variant cluster was judged a likely technical artifact. Upon later analysis, TCR association rates were observed to vary by HLA locus, being highest for DRB1 and lowest for HLA-C.

Sequencing was carried out using PBMCs. The chain has TRBV7-9 and TRBJ2-6, with a tentative D call TRBD1 (6 bases). The receptor was derived from a woman aged 50 to 65 in good health and CMV-seronegative. The CDR3 DNA is TGTGCCAGCAGCCCGCTACAGGGCCGCTCTGGGGCCAACGTCCTGACTTTC. Residues: CASSPLQGRSGANVLTF.